This TCR beta chain was captured in a study of cytomegalovirus exposure and HLA in healthy donors (dated by TCRdb to about 2017). Study-wide context: In an earlier analysis of about 560 of the donors, about 260 Gb of sequence data and just under 120 million unique TCR beta sequences from 150 million to 200 million T cells were reported. In addition to the first cohort of 650 to 750 subjects, a separate validation cohort of 100 to 150 different subjects was used. Donor age, sex, ethnicity and CMV serostatus were compiled alongside the repertoire data. Every discovery cohort repertoire had been produced on one sequencing platform. In a later genetic analysis, genome-wide SNP genotypes for about three fifths of the roughly 670 donors were used, and that subset was treated as a discovery cohort. To decide whether each TCR beta V gene segment behaved as functional or pseudogenic, an earlier analysis of some 580 of the donors relied on high-throughput TCR beta sequencing. To predict cytomegalovirus infection status, the study combined high-throughput TCR immunosequencing, statistical association of individual TCRs with disease status, and machine learning. In a later analysis, previously published TCR beta repertoires from several hundred donors were re-analyzed and high-resolution HLA genotyping was added so that TCR occurrence patterns could be studied. Rather than drawing on any new phenotypic data, the later analysis identified candidate immune exposures from TCR beta sequences and the way those sequences occurred across donors. Four to six DR-DQ haplotypes were handled as single units for association and clustering, since linkage in the cohort was strong. The study was designed to test whether signatures of past pathogen exposure could be identified by cataloging public T cell receptors. Both class I and class II loci were covered by HLA typing, at four-digit resolution. Among around 400 genotyped donors of the cohort, an average of about 240,000 unique TCR beta nucleotide sequences were sequenced per donor, around a sixth of them non-productive. An early release covering over 500 HLA-typed donors comprised approximately 300 gigabases of sequencing data and 85 million to 100 million unique TCR sequences. Of the 300 to 400 genotyped donors, about 80% fell in the genetic ancestry cluster associated with self-reported Caucasian donors. Typing coverage differed by locus: A, B, C, DRB1 and DQB1 were typed in roughly 620-630 donors, DQA1 in about 500, DPA1 in approximately 610, and DPB1 in approximately 450. Using immunosequencing, the study profiled T cell repertoires from fewer than 700 subjects and related those repertoires to cytomegalovirus serostatus. Overall results and qualifications from the work: Some IMGT-functional V segments, including TRBV6-2 and TRBV6-3, could not be distinguished by the 87-base-pair reads and were therefore excluded. In vitro tests confirmed that three of the cytomegalovirus-associated TCR beta chains recognize cytomegalovirus antigens. A further reported finding was that TCR beta sequences accurately predicted the HLA-A and HLA-B alleles for most subjects in the first cohort. It was suggested by the authors that the approach could potentially be generalized to other disease states and immunological phenotypes. Because counts were too low, roughly 17 rarely observed V segments, including chromosome 9 orphons, were left out of the earlier analysis of several hundred of the donors. The presence/absence analyses assumed that sequencing depth was roughly uniform across donors, and that assumption may not be true. In a later analysis, HLA-associated TCR beta chains showed more clonal expansion and lower generation probabilities than non-associated chains that were equally common. CMV serostatus was the only immune exposure information available for the cohort. The study gave a list of 150 to 200 TCR beta chains associated with cytomegalovirus. Assigning TCR associations to individual alleles was difficult when HLA alleles, especially DR and DQ, strongly co-occurred. A later analysis reported that several top co-occurrence clusters appeared linked to parvovirus B19, influenza, CMV and Epstein-Barr virus. Most TCR sequences were observed very rarely across donors, whereas some public TCRs were present in many individuals. Cytomegalovirus status was reported to be diagnosed by the classifier with high specificity and sensitivity in both the original and validation cohorts. According to a later genetic analysis, donors in an Asian-associated ancestry cluster had fewer N-insertions in productive TCRs than the approximately 670-donor mean. An association between a missense DCLRE1C variant and V-gene and J-gene trimming of TCR beta chains was found in a later genetic analysis and replicated in an independent cohort. According to a later analysis, TCR association rates differed among HLA loci, with DRB1 alleles showing the most associated TCRs and HLA-C alleles showing the fewest. A cluster of highly shared sequence variants was judged likely to be a technical artifact of the sequencing pipeline. Correlated functional status among segregating V segments might reflect linkage disequilibrium, but an unknown experimental factor could not be ruled out. Because some donors lacked HLA typing at each locus, the association tests relied only on the typed subset. Only TCR beta chains were sequenced in this cohort, and the absence of alpha or paired-chain data limited detectable features. In a later analysis, some 18,000 TCR beta sequences were associated with specific HLA alleles at a false discovery rate of 0.05. In an earlier analysis of more than 450 of the donors, most TCR beta V segments were observed in productive rearrangements about 90% or about 30% of the time, broadly matching IMGT annotations. A later analysis found that most CMV-associated TCR beta chains appeared HLA-restricted, with HLA associations seemingly driven largely by CMV exposure.

Libraries were built with the immunoSEQ multiplex PCR assay. For the multiplex PCR, a mixture combining 60 forward primers for TCR Vbeta segments and 13 reverse primers for TCR Jbeta segments was used. A multiplex PCR assay on genomic DNA amplified the CDR3 region of rearranged TCR beta genes. The Illumina HiSeq System was used to sequence the amplified TCR beta libraries as 87-base-pair reads. The original pipeline was this. A later analysis tallied around 80 million unique TCR beta chains across the 550 to 850 repertoires, and about 10 million of those chains were shared by two or more donors. Raw reads were error-corrected and collapsed into unique sequences by a nearest-neighbor algorithm in which closely related sequences were merged to remove PCR and sequencing errors. To assign V, D and J gene segments, CDR3 sequences were aligned to IMGT reference sequences. For a sequence to be retained, a match of at least six nucleotides was required to both a V gene segment and a J gene segment. A rearrangement counted as productive if the CDR3 had no stop codons and remained in frame with V and J, and every other rearrangement counted as non-productive. Following IMGT convention, CDR3 was defined as the stretch from the second conserved V-encoded cysteine up to the conserved J-encoded phenylalanine. Sequences without an unambiguous match to a single V gene segment were excluded from the earlier analysis of 587 of the donors. In an earlier analysis of around 590 of the donors, a V segment was called functional when productive rearrangements were above 56.7%, and segregating when the standard deviation between donors exceeded 5%. A statistical classification framework was built for diagnosing cytomegalovirus status from the catalog of TCR beta chain sequences. V and J gene assignment, in a later analysis, came from comparing TCR nucleotide sequences with IMGT/GENE-DB human TR gene sequences. In a later analysis, CDR3 sequences and most-parsimonious VDJ recombination scenarios were assigned using the TCRdist pipeline. In a later analysis, each TCR beta chain was defined by its CDR3 amino acid sequence together with its V-gene family, and reads lacking a unique V-gene family were excluded. In a later analysis, around 600 highly shared, low-generation-probability nucleotide sequences were removed to address suspected cross-contamination and a sequencing artifact. For each public chain, a later analysis derived a clonal expansion index from normalized ranks of inferred template counts within each repertoire. In a later analysis, generation probabilities were computed with a VDJ recombination model fitted to out-of-frame rearrangements, and the resulting probabilities were checked against IGoR. In a later analysis, hypergeometric tests were used to score TCR-TCR, TCR-HLA and TCR-CMV co-occurrence, with a repertoire-size bias correction applied to TCR pairs. In a later analysis, false discovery rates were estimated by permuting HLA or CMV assignments 20 times. In a later analysis, co-occurring TCRs were grouped using DBSCAN, and TCRdist sequence similarity was added for clustering within HLA-allele-positive subsets. Repertoires with fewer than 30,000 or more than 120,000 public chains were left out of co-occurrence clustering, as were about 5 repertoires with anomalous nucleotide sharing. TCRdb took over this immuneACCESS table, retaining in-frame rearrangements with V and J assigned. Such tables are incomplete; in checked studies, under half of the missing clones stem from an unresolved V gene, and the remainder is unexplained. For V, J and clone size, that table is used; D and trimming come from the DNA. In all, the sample holds approximately 86,000 clones, and about two thirds of those were seen once. Almost 8.5% of the sample rests with the top ten.

The cohort was made up of 650 to 700 healthy bone marrow donors. At the time of sampling, all cohort members were nominally healthy, though unrecorded immune exposures were likely present. The donor was CMV seronegative and was included in the group of a few hundred seronegative cohort members. A peripheral blood sample was provided by each donor, and peripheral blood mononuclear cells were used for TCR beta sequencing. Genomic DNA was extracted from the blood cell samples with the Qiagen DNeasy Blood Extraction Kit. Including cysteine and phenylalanine, the CDR3 has 14 amino acids. Of the read, only the CDR3 DNA is kept; its 42 bases are in frame from base 1. The V end loses 3 bases and the J end loses 5 bases, and a stretch of 11 bases separates them. As encoded in the germline V gene, CDR1 is SGDLS while CDR2 is YYNGEE. As regards this clone: The clone's antigen remains unknown. The input lacks base qualities; no much larger clone sits a single base away.

Sample: PBMCs. The chain links TRBV9 with TRBJ2-2; the D region possibly corresponds to TRBD2 (5 bases align). This TCR was sampled from a man aged 55 to 70 in good health and CMV-seronegative. CDR3 reads: CASSDRTPTGELFF. The nucleotide sequence reads TGTGCCAGCAGCGATCGGACTCCTACCGGGGAGCTGTTTTTT.